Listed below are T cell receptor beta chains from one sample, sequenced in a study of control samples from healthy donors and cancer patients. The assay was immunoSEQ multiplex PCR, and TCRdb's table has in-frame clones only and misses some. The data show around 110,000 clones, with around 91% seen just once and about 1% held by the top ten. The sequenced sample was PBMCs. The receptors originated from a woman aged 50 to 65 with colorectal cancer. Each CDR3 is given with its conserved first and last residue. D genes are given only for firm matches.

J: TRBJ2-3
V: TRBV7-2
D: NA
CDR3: CASSLASRGTDTQYF
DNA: TGTGCCAGCAGCTTAGCATCTAGGGGTACAGATACGCAGTATTTT

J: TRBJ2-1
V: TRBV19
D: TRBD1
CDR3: CASSIMGQGALSGEQFF
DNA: TGTGCCAGTAGTATAATGGGACAGGGGGCTTTGAGTGGTGAGCAGTTCTTC

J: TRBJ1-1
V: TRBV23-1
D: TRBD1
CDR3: CASSLLGTGREAFF
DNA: TGCGCCAGCAGTCTCCTCGGGACAGGGAGAGAAGCTTTCTTT

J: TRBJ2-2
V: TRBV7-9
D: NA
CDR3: CASAPGGPKNSGELFF
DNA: TGTGCCAGCGCACCCGGGGGGCCGAAAAATTCCGGGGAGCTGTTTTTT

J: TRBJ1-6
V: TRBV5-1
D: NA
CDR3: CASSSGVGDSPLHF
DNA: TGCGCCAGCAGCTCTGGAGTTGGGGATTCACCCCTCCACTTT

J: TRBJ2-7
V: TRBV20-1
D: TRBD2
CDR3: CSASGQWAGAYEQYF
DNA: TGCAGTGCTAGTGGGCAGTGGGCGGGAGCCTACGAGCAGTACTTC

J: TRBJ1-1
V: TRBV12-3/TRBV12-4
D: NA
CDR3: CASREGYTEAFF
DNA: TGTGCCAGTAGGGAGGGATATACTGAAGCTTTCTTT

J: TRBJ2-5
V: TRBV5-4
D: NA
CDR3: CASSFGQQETQYF
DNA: TGTGCCAGCAGCTTCGGACAGCAAGAGACCCAGTACTTC

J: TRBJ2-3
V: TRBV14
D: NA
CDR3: CASSQTPARTPRYF
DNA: TGTGCCAGCAGCCAAACCCCAGCCCGGACTCCGCGGTATTTT

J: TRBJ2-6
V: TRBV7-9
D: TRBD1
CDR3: CASSTGQGFSGANVLTF
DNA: TGTGCCAGCAGCACGGGACAGGGTTTCTCTGGGGCCAACGTCCTGACTTTC

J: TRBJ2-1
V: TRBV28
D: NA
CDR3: CASSRLPYNEQFF
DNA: TGTGCCAGCAGTAGACTCCCCTACAATGAGCAGTTCTTC

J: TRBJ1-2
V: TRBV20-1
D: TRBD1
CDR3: CSAGGGAGYTF
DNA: TGCAGTGCTGGAGGGGGCGCCGGCTACACCTTC

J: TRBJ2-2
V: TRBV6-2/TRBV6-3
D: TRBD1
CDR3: CASSTLDRGPVTGELFF
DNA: TGTGCCAGCAGTACCTTAGACAGGGGGCCGGTCACCGGGGAGCTGTTTTTT

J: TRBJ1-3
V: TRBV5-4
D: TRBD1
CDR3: CASSSQGDTGNTIYF
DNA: TGTGCCAGCAGCTCGCAGGGGGATACTGGAAACACCATATATTTT

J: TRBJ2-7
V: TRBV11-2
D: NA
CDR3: CASSLARGGSYEQYF
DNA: TGTGCCAGCAGCCTTGCCCGGGGCGGATCCTACGAGCAGTACTTC

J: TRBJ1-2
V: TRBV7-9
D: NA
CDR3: CASSIDAYGYTF
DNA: TGTGCCAGCAGCATCGACGCCTATGGCTACACCTTC